The 4 T cell receptor beta chains presented below share a single source sample, sequenced in a study of human T cells and chemical hapten exposure. The time point denotes: patch test 3, about 24 weeks after DPC sensitization. Treatment specified: therapeutic diphenylcyclopropenone sensitization with weekly scalp DPC. TCRdb called the RACE reads again in MiXCR, with one record for every CDR3 protein. The sample lists 150,000 to 200,000 distinct CDR3 sequences; about 22% were seen once. This sample comprised whole blood, obtained in connection with sensitization to the hapten diphenylcyclopropenone (DPC). All receptors derive from a woman in her thirties or forties with alopecia areata. Some clones in this sample may be carry-over from other donors' samples.

This clonotype turned up a few times. CDR3 region: CASRRFTGTENTGELFF. In DNA, the CDR3 is TGCGCCAGCAGACGCTTCACCGGGACCGAGAACACCGGGGAGCTGTTTTTT. V is TRBV4-3 and J is TRBJ2-2, with D perhaps assigned TRBD1 or TRBD2 (5 bases each). The CDR3 loop spans 17 amino acids. V was pared by 6 bases and J by 1 base, with 18 bases between. CDR1 is LGHNA and CDR2 is YSLEER in the germline V gene.

This clonotype was counted between two and nine times. The chain links TRBV4-2 to TRBJ2-1; TRBD1 matches 7 bases. V lost 0 bases to trimming and J lost 1 base; unmatched junction nucleotides: 3. CDR1 and CDR2 (germline): LGHNA, YNFKEQ. The CDR3 length is 16 residues. CDR3 in DNA: TGTGCCAGCAGCCAAGATCCAGGGGGATCCTACAATGAGCAGTTCTTC. It specifies CASSQDPGGSYNEQFF.

The chain recombines TRBV10-3 with TRBJ2-1; D might be TRBD2 (6 bases). The V end lost 5 bases, the J end lost 6 bases, and 11 bases lay between the germline ends. Germline CDR1 reads ENHRY; CDR2 reads SYGVKD. The CDR3 sequence is 13 residues long. CDR3 in amino acids: CAISPSVRNEQFF. In nucleotides, the CDR3 is TGTGCCATCAGTCCTAGCGTACGCAATGAGCAGTTCTTC.

This clonotype was seen more than once but under ten times. The chain has TRBV2 and TRBJ2-1; 10 bases map to TRBD2. The V segment lost 6 bases and the J segment 1 base; nucleotides outside the gene matches: 3. Germline V gene data show CDR1 as SNHLY and CDR2 as FYNNEI. This CDR3 region has 15 residues. The CDR3 nucleotides are TGTGCCAGCAGGTTACTAGCGGGATCCTACAATGAGCAGTTCTTC. The encoded protein is CASRLLAGSYNEQFF.